This TCR beta chain came from a study of control samples from healthy donors and cancer patients (dated by TCRdb to the early 2020s). The CDR3 sequence holds 16 residues, the cysteine and phenylalanine included. The entry retains the CDR3 DNA only, 48 bases that are in frame from base 1. Trimming takes 2 bases from V and 6 bases from J, and the germline ends sit 19 bases apart. From the germline V gene, CDR1 is MNHEY and CDR2 is SVGAGI. Turning to this clone: The clone's antigen remains unknown. Base qualities are missing; no much larger clone stands one base away.

Library generation was performed with the immunoSEQ multiplex PCR assay. The table was pulled from immuneACCESS by TCRdb, which kept in-frame rearrangements only. Such tables lose some clones; where checked, under half of the loss comes from unresolved V genes, and the rest has no known cause. For this sample there are about 120,000 clones; 92% appear just once. The ten largest clones represent approximately 0.58% of the sample. The specimen sequenced was PBMCs. The V and J segments used are TRBV6-5 and TRBJ1-1; no D segment can be confidently identified. The receptor comes from a man older than 75 with head and neck cancer. The CDR3 in this case is CASSYPRGGSLAEAFF. The nucleotides are TGTGCCAGCAGTTACCCCCGAGGAGGGAGTCTGGCTGAAGCTTTCTTT.